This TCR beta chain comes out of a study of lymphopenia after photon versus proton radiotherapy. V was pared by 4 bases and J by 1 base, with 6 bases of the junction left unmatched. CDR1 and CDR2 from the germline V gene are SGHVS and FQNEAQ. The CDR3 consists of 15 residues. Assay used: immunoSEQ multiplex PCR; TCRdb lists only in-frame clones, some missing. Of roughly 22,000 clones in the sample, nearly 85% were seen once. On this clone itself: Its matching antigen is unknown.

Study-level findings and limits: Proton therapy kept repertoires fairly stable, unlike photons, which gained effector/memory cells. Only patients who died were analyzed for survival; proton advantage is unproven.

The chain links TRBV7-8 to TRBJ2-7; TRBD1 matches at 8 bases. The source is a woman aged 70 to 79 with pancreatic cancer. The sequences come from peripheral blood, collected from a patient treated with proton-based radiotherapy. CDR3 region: CASSSRTGRSYEQYF. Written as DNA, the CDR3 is TGTGCCAGCAGCTCCCGGACAGGGAGGTCCTACGAGCAGTACTTC.